This record looks at one T cell receptor (beta chain) sequence and its context. This record belongs to a study of cytomegalovirus exposure and HLA in healthy donors. The PCR employed 60 Vbeta primers together with 13 Jbeta primers. Assay: immunoSEQ multiplex PCR; the TCRdb copy retains only in-frame clones and omits some. The sample has about 130,000 clones, around 83% seen once. The CDR3 has 14 amino acids. From germline, CDR1 is MNHEY and CDR2 SVGAGI. The germline V and J ends were trimmed by 0 bases and 6 bases, with 12 bases remaining between them. The sequence came from a woman aged 18-29 years in good health and CMV-seropositive. V usage is TRBV6-5 and J usage is TRBJ2-7, with D uncertain. Input material: PBMCs. The CDR3 sequence is CASSYSTMLGEQYF. CDR3 nucleotide sequence: TGTGCCAGCAGTTACTCGACAATGTTGGGCGAGCAGTACTTC.